This T cell receptor (beta chain) is drawn from a study of cytomegalovirus exposure and HLA in healthy donors. General study results and limits: Previous analysis showed most TCR beta V segments were productive about 87% or about 30% of the time. Researchers reported in a later analysis that common viral pathogens appeared linked to several top clusters. The study listed 150 to 200 cytomegalovirus-associated TCR beta chains.

With 60 Vbeta and 13 Jbeta primers, the PCR was carried out. Repertoires were generated with immunoSEQ multiplex PCR, while TCRdb's copy carries only in-frame clones and drops some. This sample has over 150,000 clones, with 60% to 85% found just once. Remarks on this clone: Antigen: not known.

This receptor was taken from a woman in her 40s in good health and CMV-seronegative. Source material: PBMCs.

The CDR3 here is CAWSVGTSVQQFF. DNA for the CDR3: TGTGCCTGGAGTGTTGGGACTAGCGTCCAGCAGTTCTTC. The chain has TRBV30 and TRBJ2-1, with 10 bases matching TRBD2. The junction had 4 bases not matched to a gene; V was cut back by 0 bases and J by 11 bases. The CDR3 contains 13 residues. The V gene's germline CDR1 is GTSNPN and CDR2 SVGIG (reference sequence).